These 10 T cell receptor beta chains were sequenced from one sample in a study of blood T cell repertoires in COVID-19. Here immunoSEQ multiplex PCR was the method, and the copy in TCRdb shows in-frame clones only, minus some. Altogether under 350,000 clones are present, about 86% being singletons, with the ten largest covering around 4.2%. The specimen sequenced was PBMCs or T cells enriched from blood (not recorded which). The receptors derive from a woman aged 40 to 49 with acute COVID-19.

CDR3 in amino acids: CASSERQGYGYTF. The CDR3 DNA is TGTGCCAGCAGTGAACGACAGGGGTATGGCTACACCTTC. The gene calls are TRBV25-1 and TRBJ1-2, with TRBD1 matching 8 bases. CDR1 and CDR2 from the germline V gene are MGHDK and SYGVNS. Unmatched junction bases numbered 1, after V lost 2 bases and J lost 5 bases. The CDR3 totals 13 residues.

The rearrangement links TRBV12-1 to TRBJ1-4. TRBV12-1 is annotated as a pseudogene. The CDR3 is 17 residues long. CDR3 in DNA: TGTGCCAGCAGCTTTCTGCCCCTGGGGGGGCCAAATGAAAAACTGTTTTTT. Residues: CASSFLPLGGPNEKLFF.

The rearrangement joins TRBV9 to TRBJ2-4; the match to TRBD2 covers 12 bases. V gave up 0 bases and J gave up 8 bases; unmatched junction bases: 6. CDR3 length: 16 amino acids. Germline V gene lookup returns CDR1 SGDLS and CDR2 YYNGEE. CDR3 region: CASSVGLAGEVDIQYF. The CDR3, as DNA: TGTGCCAGCAGCGTAGGACTAGCGGGAGAGGTGGACATTCAGTACTTC. The variable domain in full, with the rest retrieved from reference TRBV9 and TRBJ2-4, is DSGVTQTPKHLITATGQRVTLRCSPRSGDLSVYWYQQSLDQGLQFLIQYYNGEERAKGNILERFSAQQFPDLHSELNLSSLELGDSALYFCASSVGLAGEVDIQYFGAGTRLSVL.

V is TRBV24-1 and J is TRBJ2-6; weak D call: TRBD2 (5 bases). Trimming shortened V by 7 bases and J by 1 base, and 13 bases separated the two germline ends. Germline V CDR1 and CDR2: KGHDR, SFDVKD. The length of the CDR3 is 16 residues. CDR3 region: CATSPGLNSGANVLTF. The CDR3 DNA is TGTGCCACCAGCCCCGGACTGAATTCTGGGGCCAACGTCCTGACTTTC.

The chain uses TRBV3-1 (or the pseudogene TRBV3-2) and TRBJ2-1; D possibly corresponds to TRBD2 (5 bases). Germline CDR1 is LGHDT and CDR2 is YNNKEL (reference sequence). Trimming pared 1 base from V and 7 bases from J, leaving 14 bases between. CDR3 size: 15 residues. The CDR3 DNA sequence: TGTGCCAGCAGCCAAGGAGGGAGATGGGTGAATGAGCAGTTCTTC. This encodes CASSQGGRWVNEQFF.

The chain is built from TRBV19 and TRBJ1-5; tentatively, D is TRBD1 (6 bases). Germline V gives CDR1 LNHDA, CDR2 SQIVND (reference sequence). Trimming took off 7 bases at V and 3 bases at J, with 19 bases between the two ends. This CDR3 is 16 amino acids long. CDR3 DNA sequence: TGTGCCAGTAATCTCGGTTATGCAGGGGTCAATCAGCCCCAGCATTTT. It is translated as CASNLGYAGVNQPQHF.

This clone was seen only a few times. V gene TRBV4-3 combines with J gene TRBJ1-1; no firm D call. The CDR3 is 17 amino acids. The germline V and J ends were trimmed by 0 bases and 1 base, with 15 bases remaining between them. Per germline, CDR1 LGHNA and CDR2 YSLEER. CDR3 sequence reads: CASSQDLGLVANTEAFF. The CDR3 bases are TGCGCCAGCAGCCAAGATCTCGGGTTGGTTGCGAACACTGAAGCTTTCTTT.

This chain connects TRBV6-5 to TRBJ1-2; 8 nucleotides match TRBD1. CDR1 is MNHEY and CDR2 is SVGAGI in the germline V gene. V lost 2 bases, J lost 2 bases, and 7 bases stayed unmatched. CDR3 length equals 16 residues. The DNA of the CDR3 is TGTGCCAGCAGTTACCATAGCACAGGGGGGAACTATGGCTACACCTTC. Residues: CASSYHSTGGNYGYTF.

The rearrangement links TRBV28 to TRBJ2-1; 7 nucleotides line up with TRBD2. V shed 6 bases and J 5 bases; nucleotides not matched to a gene: 13. The length of the CDR3 is 16 residues. Germline CDR1 and CDR2: MDHEN and SYDVKM. In nucleotides, the CDR3 is TGTGCCAGCAGCTTTGTATGGCGGGGGACGAACAATGAGCAGTTCTTC. Translated: CASSFVWRGTNNEQFF. Together with reference TRBV28 and TRBJ2-1, the CDR3 gives the full variable domain: DVKVTQSSRYLVKRTGEKVFLECVQDMDHENMFWYRQDPGLGLRLIYFSYDVKMKEKGDIPEGYSVSREKKERFSLILESASTNQTSMYLCASSFVWRGTNNEQFFGPGTRLTVL.

The chain couples TRBV2 to TRBJ2-7, with D maybe TRBD2 (6 bases). CDR1 SNHLY and CDR2 FYNNEI come from the germline V gene. This CDR3 is built from 12 residues. Between the trimmed V and J ends, which lost 6 bases and 6 bases, there was a span of 12 bases. DNA of the CDR3: TGTGCCAGCAGGCGGGAAGGGTTCGAGCAGTACTTC. This sequence encodes CASRREGFEQYF.